Presented here are 29 T cell receptor beta chains from one specimen sequenced in a study of cytomegalovirus exposure and HLA in healthy donors. Use of 60 Vbeta and 13 Jbeta primers characterized the PCR. Some clones are missing from TCRdb's copy, which holds only in-frame ones; the method was immunoSEQ multiplex PCR. The profile shows more than 150,000 clones, 75% to 90% of them singletons. The source material was PBMCs. The origin of the receptors is a boy aged 5 to 17 in good health and CMV-seronegative.

This clone was recorded a few times. The chain uses TRBV7-9 and TRBJ1-1; D is undetermined. Germline-derived CDR1 and CDR2 are SEHNR and FQNEAQ (reference sequence). The ends were cut back, 1 base at V and 6 bases at J, with 9 bases in the middle. The CDR3 covers 13 residues. The CDR3 region is CASSLEFTAEAFF. The CDR3, as DNA: TGTGCCAGCAGCTTAGAATTTACGGCTGAAGCTTTCTTT.

The chain couples TRBV4-1 to TRBJ1-2; a possible D gene is TRBD1 (6 bases). This CDR3 contains 16 residues. Germline V gives CDR1 MGHRA, CDR2 YSYEKL. V was pared by 0 bases and J by 2 bases, with 13 bases between. This CDR3 reads CASSQEDRSLNYGYTF. The CDR3 DNA is TGCGCCAGCAGCCAAGAAGACAGGTCCTTAAACTATGGCTACACCTTC.

The J gene is TRBJ1-6, the V gene TRBV5-4; 7 bases map to TRBD1. The CDR3 is 15 amino acids. V lost 4 bases and J lost 9; bases outside the gene matches: 10. The germline V gene encodes CDR1 SGHNT and CDR2 YYREEE (reference sequence). CDR3 in amino acids: CASSPDRGGASPLHF. The CDR3 DNA is TGTGCCAGCAGCCCCGATAGAGGGGGCGCTTCACCCCTCCACTTT.

The chain is built from TRBV6-1 and TRBJ1-5, with TRBD1 matching 7 bases. Germline-derived CDR1 and CDR2 are MNHNS and SASEGT. The CDR3 length is 13 residues. With V trimmed by 6 bases and J by 6 bases, 5 bases remained unmatched. This CDR3 reads CASREQGSQPQHF. The CDR3 coding sequence is TGTGCCAGCAGGGAACAGGGGAGTCAGCCCCAGCATTTT.

This clone has just a few counts. CDR3 nucleotides: TGTGCCAGCAGCGGGGCTGGCGGGGGGCGAGGAGAGACCCAGTACTTC. Amino acids: CASSGAGGGRGETQYF. V is TRBV9 and J is TRBJ2-5; 8 bases line up with TRBD2. CDR1 is SGDLS, CDR2 YYNGEE, per germline. The CDR3 has 16 amino acids. V gave up 3 bases and J gave up 4 bases; unmatched junction bases: 11.

The chain combines TRBV30 with TRBJ1-2; 10 positions agree with TRBD1. The V segment lost 5 bases and the J segment 1 base; nucleotides outside the gene matches: 4. CDR3 size: 14 residues. In germline, CDR1 is GTSNPN, CDR2 SVGIG (reference sequence). The CDR3 protein is CAWLGQGVNYGYTF. In nucleotides, the CDR3 is TGTGCCTGGTTAGGACAGGGGGTTAACTATGGCTACACCTTC.

Of note for this clone: Germline is not matched at one junction end, which may reflect a read error. The rearrangement joins TRBV5-6 to TRBJ1-2; D call uncertain. The V gene's germline CDR1 is SGHDT and CDR2 YYEEEE. The CDR3 contains 15 residues. The CDR3 DNA follows: TGTACCAGCAGCTTGGTTGCGACAACTAACTATGGCTACACCTTC. Its protein is CTSSLVATTNYGYTF.

This clone was recorded only once. The rearrangement uses TRBV7-9 and TRBJ1-1; weak D call: TRBD1 (5 bases). With 5 bases removed from V and 1 base from J, the gap between germline ends came to 11 bases. Germline V gene lookup returns CDR1 SEHNR and CDR2 FQNEAQ (reference sequence). The CDR3 is 14 amino acids. Written as DNA, the CDR3 is TGTGCCAGCAGCCCAGGGAGGGGGAACACTGAAGCTTTCTTT. This encodes CASSPGRGNTEAFF. Drawing the rest from reference TRBV7-9 and TRBJ1-1, the complete variable domain is DTGVSQNPRHKITKRGQNVTFRCDPISEHNRLYWYRQTLGQGPEFLTYFQNEAQLEKSRLLSDRFSAERPKGSFSTLEIQRTEQGDSAMYLCASSPGRGNTEAFFGQGTRLTVV.

With respect to this clone: One junction end disagrees with the germline gene, perhaps due to a read error. The gene calls are TRBV7-9 and TRBJ2-2, with D possibly matching TRBD1 (6 bases). Germline lookup yields CDR1 SEHNR and CDR2 FQNEAQ (reference sequence). This CDR3 is built from 16 residues. CDR3 residues: CSSSFWTESAGGELFF. The CDR3, as DNA: TGTTCCAGCAGCTTTTGGACAGAAAGCGCTGGTGGGGAGCTGTTTTTT.

The chain has TRBV6-5 and TRBJ1-4; D remains ambiguous. CDR3 length equals 15 residues. With 5 bases removed from V and 0 bases from J, the gap between germline ends came to 10 bases. CDR1 is MNHEY and CDR2 is SVGAGI in the germline V gene. CDR3 coding DNA: TGTGCCAGCAGTCCCTTAGATGCAACTAATGAAAAACTGTTTTTT. Translation gives CASSPLDATNEKLFF.

V gene TRBV13 combines with J gene TRBJ2-3; TRBD1 matches 8 bases. Germline V gives CDR1 PRHDT, CDR2 FYEKMQ (reference sequence). The CDR3 is made up of 16 amino acids. V trimming: 5 bases; J trimming: 3 bases; junction bases outside the gene matches: 10. CDR3: CASSTNPGQETDTQYF. The CDR3 nucleotides are TGTGCCAGCAGCACCAATCCGGGACAGGAGACAGATACGCAGTATTTT.

The chain recombines TRBV27 with TRBJ1-5; D remains unclear. Trimming shortened V by 6 bases and J by 1 base, and 10 bases separated the two germline ends. Germline loops: CDR1 MNHEY, CDR2 SMNVEV (reference sequence). This CDR3 is built from 14 residues. The CDR3 protein is CASRGGPSNQPQHF. In DNA, the CDR3 is TGTGCCAGCAGGGGAGGGCCAAGCAATCAGCCCCAGCATTTT.

The rearrangement joins TRBV6-6 to TRBJ1-1; D is uncertain. The V gene's germline CDR1 is MNHNY and CDR2 SVGAGI (reference sequence). V was clipped by 7 bases and J by 6 bases, with 6 bases between them. CDR3 length: 10 amino acids. For the CDR3, the DNA is TGTGCCAGCACCCCTCCTGAAGCTTTCTTT. Translated: CASTPPEAFF.

This chain links TRBV2 with TRBJ2-5, with D possibly TRBD2 on 5 matching bases. Between the trimmed V and J ends, which lost 8 bases and 5 bases, there was a span of 21 bases. CDR3 size: 15 residues. CDR1 is SNHLY and CDR2 is FYNNEI in the germline V gene. The CDR3 sequence: CASRPTSGGSETQYF. Written as DNA, the CDR3 is TGTGCCAGCCGACCTACTTCCGGAGGTAGCGAGACCCAGTACTTC.

This clone appeared a single time. The chain couples TRBV5-1 to TRBJ2-7; 14 nucleotides match TRBD2. With 0 bases clipped from V and 5 bases from J, the junction kept 4 bases outside the gene matches. Germline V CDR1 and CDR2: SGHRS, YFSETQ. This CDR3 region has 16 residues. CDR3 region: CASSLGLAGGLDEQYF. The DNA for the CDR3 is TGCGCCAGCAGCTTGGGACTAGCGGGAGGGTTGGACGAGCAGTACTTC.

The chain is built from TRBV5-4 and TRBJ2-2, with a tentative D call TRBD1 (5 bases). This CDR3 contains 16 residues. Germline V gene data show CDR1 as SGHNT and CDR2 as YYREEE (reference sequence). V lost 2 bases and J lost 0, with 11 bases in between. This CDR3 is CASSFRQIANTGELFF. CDR3 DNA sequence: TGTGCCAGCAGCTTCAGACAGATCGCGAACACCGGGGAGCTGTTTTTT. Together with reference TRBV5-4 and TRBJ2-2, the CDR3 gives the full variable domain: ETGVTQSPTHLIKTRGQQVTLRCSSQSGHNTVSWYQQALGQGPQFIFQYYREEENGRGNFPPRFSGLQFPNYSSELNVNALELDDSALYLCASSFRQIANTGELFFGEGSRLTVL.

This chain joins TRBV11-3 and TRBJ2-1, with 9 nucleotides matching TRBD2. This CDR3 region has 15 residues. CDR1 and CDR2 from the germline V gene are SGHNT and YENEEA. Trimming removed 4 bases from V and 6 bases from J; junction bases left unmatched: 7. CDR3 nucleotides: TGTGCCAGCAGCTCTGTAGCGGGAGCGGGCAATGAGCAGTTCTTC. Translation: CASSSVAGAGNEQFF.

The chain employs TRBV14 and TRBJ2-5; 8 nucleotides agree with TRBD1. The better agreement between TRBJ2-7 and the DNA end casts doubt on the J call. The CDR3 spans 15 residues. CDR1 is SGHDN and CDR2 is FVKESK in the germline V gene. CDR3 in DNA: TGTGCCAGCAGCCTCCTCGGGACAGGTTCCTACGAGCAGTACTTC. This codes for CASSLLGTGSYEQYF.

The chain is built from TRBV12-5 and TRBJ1-2; a possible D gene is TRBD1 (6 bases). This CDR3 has 14 amino acids. In germline, CDR1 is LGHNT, CDR2 FRNRAP. The V and J ends lost 5 bases and 8 bases respectively, with 18 bases between them. Written as DNA, the CDR3 is TGTGCTAGTGGTGTCCCTCAGGGGTCAGGAGGCTACACCTTC. Translating it yields CASGVPQGSGGYTF.

The chain has TRBV18 and TRBJ2-2; 10 bases agree with TRBD2. V was clipped by 1 base and J by 6 bases; unmatched bases: 5. From germline, CDR1 is KGHSH and CDR2 LQKENI. CDR3 length equals 16 residues. CDR3 bases: TGTGCCAGCTCACCACGGAGCGGGGGGGCCGCCGGGGAGCTGTTTTTT. It encodes CASSPRSGGAAGELFF.

The chain couples TRBV18 to TRBJ2-3; 13 bases are shared with TRBD2. From germline, CDR1 is KGHSH and CDR2 LQKENI. The CDR3 spans 17 residues. V dropped 4 bases and J dropped 0; count of bases not matched to a gene: 4. CDR3 in DNA: TGTGCCAGCTCACAGGGACTAGCGGGATGGAGCACAGATACGCAGTATTTT. This translates into CASSQGLAGWSTDTQYF.

V and J are TRBV19 and TRBJ2-7; 7 bases align to TRBD1. V shed 3 bases and J 10 bases; nucleotides not matched to a gene: 12. CDR3 length: 14 residues. Germline V gives CDR1 LNHDA, CDR2 SQIVND (reference sequence). CDR3 amino acids: CASSMLGPGGSQYF. The CDR3 DNA sequence: TGTGCCAGTAGTATGTTGGGGCCAGGGGGAAGTCAGTACTTC.

The chain joins TRBV29-1 to TRBJ2-5, with 8 bases aligning to TRBD2. Germline CDR1 and CDR2: SQVTM and ANQGSEA. V dropped 4 bases and J dropped 1; count of bases not matched to a gene: 5. There are 14 residues in the CDR3. Written as DNA, the CDR3 is TGCAGCGTTGTTCCCCTAGCGGGCCAAGAGACCCAGTACTTC. This encodes CSVVPLAGQETQYF.

The genes are TRBV6-1 and TRBJ2-2; 8 bases match TRBD1. There are 12 residues in the CDR3. J gave up 4 bases and V 8 bases, and 0 bases lay outside the gene matches. Germline V CDR1 and CDR2: MNHNS, SASEGT. CDR3 amino acids: CASDRGTGELFF. DNA for the CDR3: TGTGCCAGCGACAGGGGCACCGGGGAGCTGTTTTTT.

The V and J genes are TRBV9 and TRBJ1-5; a possible D gene is TRBD1 (5 bases). The CDR3 runs 15 residues. The germline V and J ends were trimmed by 0 bases and 6 bases, with 13 bases remaining between them. In germline, CDR1 is SGDLS, CDR2 YYNGEE. The CDR3 reads CASSVEGREGQPQHF. The CDR3 DNA is TGTGCCAGCAGCGTAGAGGGCAGGGAGGGTCAGCCCCAGCATTTT. Together with reference TRBV9 and TRBJ1-5, the CDR3 gives the full variable domain: DSGVTQTPKHLITATGQRVTLRCSPRSGDLSVYWYQQSLDQGLQFLIQYYNGEERAKGNILERFSAQQFPDLHSELNLSSLELGDSALYFCASSVEGREGQPQHFGDGTRLSIL.

This rearrangement joins TRBV7-6 to TRBJ2-7; possibly TRBD1 for D (6 bases). Per germline, CDR1 SGHVS and CDR2 FNYEAQ. V gave up 4 bases and J gave up 2 bases, with 15 bases separating them. The CDR3 extends over 15 amino acids. In DNA form, the CDR3 reads TGTGCCAGCAGCTCGTGGCCCGGGACACCCTACGAGCAGTACTTC. Translating it yields CASSSWPGTPYEQYF.

The chain links TRBV5-6 to TRBJ2-1, with D perhaps matching TRBD2 (6 bases). Germline loops: CDR1 SGHDT, CDR2 YYEEEE. V was pared by 6 bases and J by 0 bases, with 16 bases between. This CDR3 has 16 amino acids. The CDR3, as DNA: TGTGCCAGCACCCTTCGGGAGTCGAGCTCCTACAATGAGCAGTTCTTC. Translating it yields CASTLRESSSYNEQFF. Using reference TRBV5-6 and TRBJ2-1 for the parts outside the CDR3, the full variable domain is DAGVTQSPTHLIKTRGQQVTLRCSPKSGHDTVSWYQQALGQGPQFIFQYYEEEERQRGNFPDRFSGHQFPNYSSELNVNALLLGDSALYLCASTLRESSSYNEQFFGPGTRLTVL.

As regards this clone: Other DNA sequences in the sample encode the same CDR3. V usage is TRBV19 and J usage is TRBJ1-1; D might be TRBD1 (6 bases). Germline CDR1 LNHDA, CDR2 SQIVND (reference sequence). This CDR3 is built from 13 residues. Trimming cost V 1 base and J 5 bases, with 8 bases left between them. The CDR3 is CASSIGRGTEAFF. In nucleotides, the CDR3 is TGTGCCAGTAGTATAGGAAGGGGGACTGAAGCTTTCTTT.

This clone was counted only a few times. The rearrangement uses TRBV19 and TRBJ1-1; D unresolved. The CDR3 is 14 amino acids. V was trimmed by 7 bases and J by 0 bases, leaving 12 bases between them. Per germline, CDR1 LNHDA and CDR2 SQIVND (reference sequence). The DNA of the CDR3 is TGTGCCAGTACCCCAAGACTTATGAACACTGAAGCTTTCTTT. Encoded protein: CASTPRLMNTEAFF.